Listed below are T cell receptor beta chains from one sample, sequenced in a study of blood T cell repertoires in COVID-19. Assay used: immunoSEQ multiplex PCR; TCRdb lists only in-frame clones, some missing. The table shows 99,000 or so clones, with 85% occurring only once. Input material: peripheral blood. The receptors originated from a man in his fifties or sixties with acute or convalescent COVID-19. Each CDR3 is given with its conserved first and last residue. Each record gives: J gene, D gene, V gene, clone size, CDR3 protein, CDR3 DNA. D genes are given only for firm matches. Clone sizes are given selectively: once, few, many, or a class where the clone is expanded.

J gene: TRBJ1-4
D gene: .
V gene: TRBV2
clone size: .
CDR3 protein: CASTPLGHEKLFF
CDR3 DNA: TGTGCCAGCACCCCCCTAGGACACGAAAAACTGTTTTTT

J gene: TRBJ2-7
D gene: .
V gene: TRBV7-9
clone size: .
CDR3 protein: CASSSGRGTEQYF
CDR3 DNA: TGTGCCAGCAGCTCAGGTAGGGGCACCGAGCAGTACTTC

J gene: TRBJ1-3
D gene: TRBD1
V gene: TRBV2
clone size: .
CDR3 protein: CASLGQNVGNTIYF
CDR3 DNA: TGTGCCAGTTTGGGACAGAATGTGGGAAACACCATATATTTT

J gene: TRBJ2-5
D gene: TRBD2
V gene: TRBV5-1
clone size: .
CDR3 protein: CASSAIPGLAPQYF
CDR3 DNA: TGCGCCAGCAGCGCCATTCCGGGACTAGCCCCTCAGTACTTC

J gene: TRBJ2-7
D gene: TRBD2
V gene: TRBV7-8
clone size: .
CDR3 protein: CASSLGLAGGRHEQYF
CDR3 DNA: TGTGCCAGCAGCTTAGGACTAGCGGGAGGGCGACACGAGCAGTACTTC

J gene: TRBJ2-3
D gene: TRBD1
V gene: TRBV3-1/TRBV3-2
clone size: .
CDR3 protein: CASSSDRDLTDTQYF
CDR3 DNA: TGTGCCAGCAGCTCAGACAGGGATCTCACAGATACGCAGTATTTT

J gene: TRBJ2-3
D gene: .
V gene: TRBV9
clone size: .
CDR3 protein: CASSPNALSGGTDTQYF
CDR3 DNA: TGTGCCAGCAGCCCGAACGCCCTTTCAGGGGGCACAGATACGCAGTATTTT

J gene: TRBJ2-7
D gene: TRBD1
V gene: TRBV6-5
clone size: .
CDR3 protein: CASRLQGGATGEQYF
CDR3 DNA: TGTGCCAGCAGGCTTCAAGGGGGCGCCACGGGCGAGCAGTACTTC

J gene: TRBJ2-3
D gene: .
V gene: TRBV5-8
clone size: .
CDR3 protein: CASSAQASTDTQYF
CDR3 DNA: TGTGCCAGCAGCGCACAGGCTAGCACAGATACGCAGTATTTT

J gene: TRBJ2-1
D gene: .
V gene: TRBV7-6
clone size: .
CDR3 protein: CASSLMRLVPDEQFF
CDR3 DNA: TGTGCCAGCAGCTTAATGCGACTAGTACCCGATGAGCAGTTCTTC

J gene: TRBJ2-3
D gene: .
V gene: TRBV5-1
clone size: once
CDR3 protein: CASSLGLQGLSTDTQYF
CDR3 DNA: TGCGCCAGCAGCTTGGGCCTACAGGGTCTAAGCACAGATACGCAGTATTTT

J gene: TRBJ2-3
D gene: TRBD2
V gene: TRBV5-1
clone size: .
CDR3 protein: CASSLPAGATDTQYF
CDR3 DNA: TGCGCCAGCAGCTTGCCAGCGGGAGCGACAGATACGCAGTATTTT

J gene: TRBJ1-4
D gene: .
V gene: TRBV11-2
clone size: .
CDR3 protein: CASSRSRGLTNEKLFF
CDR3 DNA: TGTGCCAGCAGCCGGAGCCGGGGATTAACTAATGAAAAACTGTTTTTT

J gene: TRBJ2-2
D gene: TRBD1
V gene: TRBV25-1
clone size: .
CDR3 protein: CASSGTGGPTGELFF
CDR3 DNA: TGTGCCAGCAGTGGAACAGGGGGTCCGACCGGGGAGCTGTTTTTT

J gene: TRBJ2-5
D gene: .
V gene: TRBV11-2
clone size: .
CDR3 protein: CASSSRETQYF
CDR3 DNA: TGTGCCAGCAGCTCCCGGGAGACCCAGTACTTC

J gene: TRBJ2-3
D gene: .
V gene: TRBV5-1
clone size: .
CDR3 protein: CASSLSVITTDTQYF
CDR3 DNA: TGCGCCAGCAGCTTGAGTGTAATTACTACAGATACGCAGTATTTT

J gene: TRBJ1-6
D gene: TRBD1
V gene: TRBV6-6
clone size: .
CDR3 protein: CASSYSRTGSSPLHF
CDR3 DNA: TGTGCCAGCAGTTACTCCAGGACAGGGTCCTCACCCCTCCACTTT